This TCR beta chain stems from a study of blood T cell repertoires in COVID-19. Study in general: The samples span acute and convalescent COVID-19 from the United States, Italy and Spain. The cDNA or gDNA used as material had been derived from T cells, B-cell-depleted T cells, or PBMCs.

Germline values: CDR1 LGHNA, CDR2 YSLEER. The CDR3 extends over 13 amino acids. J was trimmed by 6 bases and V by 1 base; bases with no gene match: 3. Original processing methods: Estimation of nucleated cell counts was performed using reference gene primer amplification. Method: immunoSEQ multiplex PCR; TCRdb's copy keeps in-frame clones and lacks some. V and J calls and clone size are those listed in that table; D and trimming were worked out from the DNA. This table holds fewer than 120,000 clones, about 72% found once. The clonotype originates from a woman aged 60 to 75 with acute or convalescent COVID-19. Sequencing was done on a sample of peripheral blood. This chain uses TRBV4-3 with TRBJ2-7, with TRBD2 identical over 7 bases. The CDR3 coding sequence is TGCGCCAGCAGCCAAGGATGGGGGGGCGAGCAGTACTTC. Translation gives CASSQGWGGEQYF.